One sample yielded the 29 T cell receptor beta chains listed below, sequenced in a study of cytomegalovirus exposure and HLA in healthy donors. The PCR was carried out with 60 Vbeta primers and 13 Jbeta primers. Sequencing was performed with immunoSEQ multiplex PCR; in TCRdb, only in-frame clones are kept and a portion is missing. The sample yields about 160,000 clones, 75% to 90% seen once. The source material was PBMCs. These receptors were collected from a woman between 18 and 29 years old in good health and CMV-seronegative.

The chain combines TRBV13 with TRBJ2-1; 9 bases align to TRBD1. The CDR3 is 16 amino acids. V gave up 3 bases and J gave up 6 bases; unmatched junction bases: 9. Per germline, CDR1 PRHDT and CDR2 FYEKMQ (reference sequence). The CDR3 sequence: CASSFQQGAGGNEQFF. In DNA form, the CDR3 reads TGTGCCAGCAGCTTCCAACAGGGGGCCGGCGGCAATGAGCAGTTCTTC.

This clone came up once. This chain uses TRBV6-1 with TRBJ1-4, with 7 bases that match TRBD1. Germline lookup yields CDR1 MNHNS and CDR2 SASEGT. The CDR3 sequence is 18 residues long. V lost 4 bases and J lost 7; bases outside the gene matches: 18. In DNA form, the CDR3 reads TGTGCCAGCAGTGGAGCCGGGACAGAATTGGCTCGCGGTGAAAAACTGTTTTTT. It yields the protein CASSGAGTELARGEKLFF.

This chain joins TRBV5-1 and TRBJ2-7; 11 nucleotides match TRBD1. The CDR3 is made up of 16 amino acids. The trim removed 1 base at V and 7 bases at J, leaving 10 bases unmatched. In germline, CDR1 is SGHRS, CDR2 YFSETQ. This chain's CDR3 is CASSLTIGQGAGEQYF. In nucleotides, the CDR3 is TGCGCCAGCAGCTTGACGATAGGACAGGGGGCAGGTGAGCAGTACTTC.

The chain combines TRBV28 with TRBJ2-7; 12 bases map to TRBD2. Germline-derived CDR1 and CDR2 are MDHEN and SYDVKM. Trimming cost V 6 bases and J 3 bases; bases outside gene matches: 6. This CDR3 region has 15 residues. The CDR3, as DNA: TGTGCCAGCAGGACTAGCGGGAGTAAAGACTACGAGCAGTACTTC. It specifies CASRTSGSKDYEQYF.

The CDR3 DNA sequence: TGTGCCAGCTCCCCCGAGACAGGGAGTTCACCCCTCCACTTT. It specifies CASSPETGSSPLHF. The chain uses TRBV18 and TRBJ1-6, with TRBD1 matching over 7 bases. The germline V gene encodes CDR1 KGHSH and CDR2 LQKENI. The trim removed 6 bases at V and 9 bases at J, leaving 8 bases unmatched. This CDR3 is built from 14 residues.

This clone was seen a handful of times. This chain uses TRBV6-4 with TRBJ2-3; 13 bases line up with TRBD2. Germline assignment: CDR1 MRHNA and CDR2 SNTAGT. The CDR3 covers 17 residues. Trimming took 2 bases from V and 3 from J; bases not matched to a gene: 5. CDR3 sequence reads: CASSDGTSGMETDTQYF. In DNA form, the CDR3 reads TGTGCCAGCAGTGACGGGACTAGCGGGATGGAAACAGATACGCAGTATTTT.

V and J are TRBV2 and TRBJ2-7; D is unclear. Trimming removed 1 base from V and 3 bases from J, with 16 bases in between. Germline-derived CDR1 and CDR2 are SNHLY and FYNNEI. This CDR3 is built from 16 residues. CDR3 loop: CASSEVPIEAGYEQYF. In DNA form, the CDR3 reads TGTGCCAGCAGTGAAGTCCCTATAGAGGCCGGCTACGAGCAGTACTTC.

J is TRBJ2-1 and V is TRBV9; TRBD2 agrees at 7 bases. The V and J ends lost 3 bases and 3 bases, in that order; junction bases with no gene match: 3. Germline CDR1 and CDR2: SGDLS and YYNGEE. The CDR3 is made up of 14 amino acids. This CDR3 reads CASSEAGDYNEQFF. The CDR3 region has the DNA TGTGCCAGCAGCGAGGCGGGAGACTACAATGAGCAGTTCTTC.

For the CDR3, the DNA is TGTGCCAGCAGCCCGGACAGTGATTTCTATGGCTACACCTTC. Translating it yields CASSPDSDFYGYTF. The chain is built from TRBV28 and TRBJ1-2; weak D call: TRBD1 (6 bases). This CDR3 has 14 residues. Trimming took off 6 bases at V and 4 bases at J, with 15 bases between the two ends. CDR1 and CDR2 from the germline V gene are MDHEN and SYDVKM.

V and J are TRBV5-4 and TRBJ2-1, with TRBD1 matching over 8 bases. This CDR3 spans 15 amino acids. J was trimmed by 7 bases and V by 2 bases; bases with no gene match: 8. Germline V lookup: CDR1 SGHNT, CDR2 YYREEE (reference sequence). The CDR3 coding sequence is TGTGCCAGCAGCTTCCCGACAGGGGCCATTAATGAGCAGTTCTTC. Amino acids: CASSFPTGAINEQFF.

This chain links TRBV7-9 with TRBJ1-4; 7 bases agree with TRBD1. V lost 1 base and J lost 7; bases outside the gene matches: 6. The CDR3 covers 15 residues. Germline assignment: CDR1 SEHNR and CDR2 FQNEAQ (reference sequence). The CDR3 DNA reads TGTGCCAGCAGCTTAGTAGCAGGGGGAGGTGAAAAACTGTTTTTT. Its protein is CASSLVAGGGEKLFF.

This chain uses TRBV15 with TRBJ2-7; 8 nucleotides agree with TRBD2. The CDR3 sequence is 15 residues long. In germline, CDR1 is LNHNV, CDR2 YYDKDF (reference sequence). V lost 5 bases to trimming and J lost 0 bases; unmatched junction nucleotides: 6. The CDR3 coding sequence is TGTGCCACCAGCGACTTAGCGGGGCCCTCCTACGAGCAGTACTTC. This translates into CATSDLAGPSYEQYF.

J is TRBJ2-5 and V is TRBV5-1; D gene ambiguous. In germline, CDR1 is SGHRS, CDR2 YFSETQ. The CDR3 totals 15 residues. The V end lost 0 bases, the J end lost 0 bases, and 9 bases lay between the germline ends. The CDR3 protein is CASSLDLQYQETQYF. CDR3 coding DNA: TGCGCCAGCAGCTTGGATTTACAGTACCAAGAGACCCAGTACTTC.

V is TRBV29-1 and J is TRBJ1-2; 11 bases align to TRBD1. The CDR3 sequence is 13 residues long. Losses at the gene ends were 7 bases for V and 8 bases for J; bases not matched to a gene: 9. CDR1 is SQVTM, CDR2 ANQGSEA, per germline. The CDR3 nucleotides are TGCAGCGCCCGAGCGGGACAGGGGGACGGCTACACCTTC. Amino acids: CSARAGQGDGYTF.

The CDR3 here is CASSIGRVLAKNIQYF. Written as DNA, the CDR3 is TGTGCCAGTAGTATAGGACGGGTACTAGCCAAAAACATTCAGTACTTC. The gene calls are TRBV19 and TRBJ2-4; D uncertain. The germline gives CDR1 LNHDA, CDR2 SQIVND (reference sequence). V was shortened by 1 base and J by 0 bases, with 10 bases between the two germline ends. The CDR3 spans 16 residues.

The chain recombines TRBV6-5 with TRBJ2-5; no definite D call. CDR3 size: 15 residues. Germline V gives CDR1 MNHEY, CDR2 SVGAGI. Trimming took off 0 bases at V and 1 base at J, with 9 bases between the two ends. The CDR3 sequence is CASSYSRSTQETQYF. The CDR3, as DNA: TGTGCCAGCAGTTACTCAAGGAGCACCCAAGAGACCCAGTACTTC.

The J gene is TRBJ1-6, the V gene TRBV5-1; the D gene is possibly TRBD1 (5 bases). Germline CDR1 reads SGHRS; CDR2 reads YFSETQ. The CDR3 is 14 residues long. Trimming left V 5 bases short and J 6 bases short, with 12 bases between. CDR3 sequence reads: CASRRAQGNSPLHF. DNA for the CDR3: TGCGCCAGCAGACGTGCCCAGGGTAATTCACCCCTCCACTTT.

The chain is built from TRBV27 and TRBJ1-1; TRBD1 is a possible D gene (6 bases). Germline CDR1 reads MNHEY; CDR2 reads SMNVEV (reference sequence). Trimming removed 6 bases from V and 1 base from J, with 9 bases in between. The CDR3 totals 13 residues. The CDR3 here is CASRPDRNTEAFF. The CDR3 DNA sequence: TGTGCCAGCAGGCCGGACAGGAACACTGAAGCTTTCTTT.

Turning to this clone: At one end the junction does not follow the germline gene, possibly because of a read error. CDR3: CASSVGDPAGGDLFF. The DNA for the CDR3 is TGTGCCAGCAGCGTAGGAGACCCAGCGGGAGGGGATCTGTTTTTT. The rearrangement links TRBV9 to TRBJ2-2, with 10 bases fitting TRBD2. CDR1 SGDLS and CDR2 YYNGEE come from the germline V gene. CDR3 length: 15 amino acids. Based on the CDR3 plus reference TRBV9 and TRBJ2-2, the full variable domain is DSGVTQTPKHLITATGQRVTLRCSPRSGDLSVYWYQQSLDQGLQFLIQYYNGEERAKGNILERFSAQQFPDLHSELNLSSLELGDSALYFCASSVGDPAGGDLFFGEGSRLTVL.

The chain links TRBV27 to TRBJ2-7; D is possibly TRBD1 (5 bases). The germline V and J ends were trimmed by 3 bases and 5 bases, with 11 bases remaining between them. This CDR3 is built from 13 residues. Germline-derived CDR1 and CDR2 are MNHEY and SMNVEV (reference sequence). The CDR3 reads CASSLRQGDEQYF. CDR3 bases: TGTGCCAGCAGTTTGCGGCAGGGCGACGAGCAGTACTTC.

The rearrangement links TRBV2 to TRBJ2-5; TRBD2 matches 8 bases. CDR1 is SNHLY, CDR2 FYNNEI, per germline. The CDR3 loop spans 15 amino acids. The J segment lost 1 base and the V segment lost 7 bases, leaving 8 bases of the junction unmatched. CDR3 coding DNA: TGTGCCAGCAAGCAGAGCGGGAGCCCCCAAGAGACCCAGTACTTC. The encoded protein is CASKQSGSPQETQYF.

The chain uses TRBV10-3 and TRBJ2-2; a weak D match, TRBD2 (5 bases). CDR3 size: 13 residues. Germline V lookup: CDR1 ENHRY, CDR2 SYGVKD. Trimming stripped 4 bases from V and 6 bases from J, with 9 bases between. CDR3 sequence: CAISVSRAGELFF. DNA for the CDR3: TGTGCCATCAGTGTATCGCGGGCCGGGGAGCTGTTTTTT.

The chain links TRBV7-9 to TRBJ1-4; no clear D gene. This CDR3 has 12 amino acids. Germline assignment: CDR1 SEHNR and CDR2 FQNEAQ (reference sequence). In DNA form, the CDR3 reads TGTTCCATCCCCCGTTTTAATGAAAAACTGTTTTTT. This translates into CSIPRFNEKLFF.

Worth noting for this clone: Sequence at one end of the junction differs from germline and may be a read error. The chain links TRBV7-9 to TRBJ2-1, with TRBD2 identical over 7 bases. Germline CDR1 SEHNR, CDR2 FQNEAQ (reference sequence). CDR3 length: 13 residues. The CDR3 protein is CSSSLGGWDEQFF. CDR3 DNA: TGTTCCAGCAGCTTGGGGGGGTGGGATGAGCAGTTCTTC.

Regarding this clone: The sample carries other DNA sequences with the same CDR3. DNA of the CDR3: TGTGCCAGCAGTTTATCTTCGCGGAACACTGAAGCTTTCTTT. This translates into CASSLSSRNTEAFF. The chain employs TRBV27 and TRBJ1-1; unclear D gene. Trimming took off 0 bases at V and 1 base at J, with 6 bases between the two ends. This CDR3 is built from 14 residues. The germline V gene encodes CDR1 MNHEY and CDR2 SMNVEV (reference sequence).

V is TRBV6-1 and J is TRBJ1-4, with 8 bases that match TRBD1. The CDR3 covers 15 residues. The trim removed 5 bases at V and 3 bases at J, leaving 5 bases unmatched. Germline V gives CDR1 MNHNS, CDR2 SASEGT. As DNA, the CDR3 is TGTGCCAGCAGTTCCAACAGGGGGTCTAATGAAAAACTGTTTTTT. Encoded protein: CASSSNRGSNEKLFF.

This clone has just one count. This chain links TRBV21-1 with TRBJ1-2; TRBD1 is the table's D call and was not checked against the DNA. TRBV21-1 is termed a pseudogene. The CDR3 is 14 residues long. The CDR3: CASSGRQESYGYTF. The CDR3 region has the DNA TGTGCCAGCAGCGGTCGACAGGAGAGCTATGGCTACACCTTC.

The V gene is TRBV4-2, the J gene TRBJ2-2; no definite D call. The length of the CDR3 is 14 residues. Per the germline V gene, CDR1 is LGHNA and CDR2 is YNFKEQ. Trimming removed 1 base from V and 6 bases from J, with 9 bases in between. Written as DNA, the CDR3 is TGTGCCAGCAGCCAAGCGATTGAGGCCGGGGAGCTGTTTTTT. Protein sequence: CASSQAIEAGELFF.

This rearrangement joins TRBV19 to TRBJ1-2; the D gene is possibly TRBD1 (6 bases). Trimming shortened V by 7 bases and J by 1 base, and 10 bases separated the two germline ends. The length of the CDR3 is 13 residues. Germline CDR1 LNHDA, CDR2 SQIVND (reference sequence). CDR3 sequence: CASKDRLNYGYTF. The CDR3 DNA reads TGTGCCAGTAAGGACAGACTTAACTATGGCTACACCTTC.